The 6 T cell receptor beta chains in this list originate from one sample, sequenced in a study of blood T cell repertoires in COVID-19. Sequencing was performed with immunoSEQ multiplex PCR; in TCRdb, only in-frame clones are kept and a portion is missing. Among some 200,000 clones listed, around 90% were seen once. Sequences were obtained from peripheral blood. These receptors all stem from a man aged 30 to 39 with acute or convalescent COVID-19.

CDR3 sequence (DNA): TGTGCCAGCACCTGGTTGGGGCCCCGTACACCCCTCCACTTT. Translated, it gives CASTWLGPRTPLHF. This rearrangement joins TRBV11-2 to TRBJ1-6; D perhaps matches TRBD1 (5 bases). Germline values: CDR1 SGHAT, CDR2 FQNNGV. The CDR3 sequence is 14 residues long. Trimming took off 7 bases at V and 11 bases at J, with 18 bases between the two ends.

The chain combines TRBV5-4 with TRBJ2-7; no definite D call. The V gene's germline CDR1 is SGHNT and CDR2 YYREEE (reference sequence). This CDR3 is 13 amino acids long. V lost 0 bases, J lost 6 bases, and 10 bases lay in between. CDR3 nucleotides: TGTGCCAGCAGCTTGGCAGGAATTGGCGAGCAGTACTTC. It yields the protein CASSLAGIGEQYF. The full variable domain, rest sourced from reference TRBV5-4 and TRBJ2-7, is ETGVTQSPTHLIKTRGQQVTLRCSSQSGHNTVSWYQQALGQGPQFIFQYYREEENGRGNFPPRFSGLQFPNYSSELNVNALELDDSALYLCASSLAGIGEQYFGPGTRLTVT.

The rearrangement uses TRBV27 and TRBJ1-1; no clear D. Germline CDR1 is MNHEY and CDR2 is SMNVEV (reference sequence). This CDR3 region has 12 residues. V lost 7 bases, J lost 0 bases, and 6 bases lay in between. The CDR3 coding sequence is TGTGCCAGCAAACAGATGAACACTGAAGCTTTCTTT. Amino acids: CASKQMNTEAFF.

This chain connects TRBV19 to TRBJ1-1, with D perhaps TRBD1 (5 bases). V lost 5 bases and J 5 bases, leaving 12 bases between the germline ends. Germline CDR1 is LNHDA and CDR2 is SQIVND (reference sequence). This CDR3 has 13 amino acids. The CDR3 reads CASSHRGGTEAFF. The CDR3 nucleotides are TGTGCCAGTAGTCACCGGGGGGGAACTGAAGCTTTCTTT. The whole variable domain, remainder taken from reference TRBV19 and TRBJ1-1, is DGGITQSPKYLFRKEGQNVTLSCEQNLNHDAMYWYRQDPGQGLRLIYYSQIVNDFQKGDIAEGYSVSREKKESFPLTVTSAQKNPTAFYLCASSHRGGTEAFFGQGTRLTVV.

The V call is TRBV6-5, the J call TRBJ2-5; 7 nucleotides agree with TRBD1. This CDR3 region has 14 residues. Germline V gene lookup returns CDR1 MNHEY and CDR2 SVGAGI. The V and J ends lost 6 bases and 3 bases, in that order; junction bases with no gene match: 7. The CDR3 protein is CASRGQFLEETQYF. CDR3 nucleotide sequence: TGTGCCAGCAGGGGACAGTTTTTGGAAGAGACCCAGTACTTC.

The V gene is TRBV7-3, the J gene TRBJ1-1, with a possible D match to TRBD1 (6 bases). V gave up 8 bases and J gave up 3 bases, with 13 bases separating them. The CDR3 is 13 residues long. Germline V gene data show CDR1 as SGHTA and CDR2 as FQGTGA. The CDR3 bases are TGTGCCAGCGCAGCAGGGGCGCACACTGAAGCTTTCTTT. It yields the protein CASAAGAHTEAFF.